This T cell receptor beta chain was observed in a study of blood T cell repertoires in COVID-19. Study processing details: Amplifying reference gene primers gave estimates of nucleated cell counts. The protocol was immunoSEQ multiplex PCR, while the TCRdb copy is restricted to in-frame clones and leaves out a portion. For V, J and clone size, that table is used; D and trimming come from the DNA. The table has more than 300,000 clones, 91% seen once; the top ten hold around 3.5%. The CDR3 has 18 amino acids. Looked up from germline, CDR1 is SGHTA and CDR2 is FQGNSA. Trimming removed 0 bases from V and 8 bases from J; junction bases left unmatched: 16.

The sample taken for sequencing was peripheral blood. The chain recombines TRBV7-2 with TRBJ1-1; 9 nucleotides line up with TRBD1. This TCR was recovered from a woman between 18 and 29 years old who had recovered from COVID-19. The CDR3 sequence: CASSLAPSAGTGTLEAFF. The CDR3, as DNA: TGTGCCAGCAGCTTAGCCCCATCTGCCGGGACAGGGACTTTGGAAGCTTTCTTT.